This TCR beta chain emerged from a study of radiotherapy plus CTLA-4 blockade in lung cancer. Study-level points and caveats: In blood, after radiotherapy plus ipilimumab, tumor-derived TCR clones expanded. Strongest reported response predictors: early blood clone changes and post-radiation interferon-beta.

V was shortened by 2 bases and J by 1 base, with 13 bases between the two germline ends. The CDR3 is 16 residues long. CDR1 and CDR2 (germline): MGHRA, YSYEKL. This table comes from immunoSEQ multiplex PCR, and its TCRdb copy is limited to in-frame clones, with some not included. The profile shows approximately 41,000 clones, roughly 75% of them singletons. This clone was counted between two and nine times. The target antigen is unknown. J is TRBJ2-3 and V is TRBV4-1; D perhaps matches TRBD2 (6 bases). This TCR was recovered from a human donor with non-small cell lung cancer who had stable disease on radiotherapy plus ipilimumab. The sample was peripheral blood, taken from a patient treated with radiotherapy plus ipilimumab. This chain's CDR3 is CASSQRGTGGTDTQYF. Here the CDR3 DNA reads TGCGCCAGCAGCCAACGGGGGACGGGGGGCACAGATACGCAGTATTTT.